A selection of T cell receptor beta chains follows, all from one sample in a study of blood T cell repertoires in COVID-19. Data came from immunoSEQ multiplex PCR; TCRdb stores just in-frame clones and leaves some out. The repertoire has 250,000 to 350,000 clones, around 90% of them found once; the top ten carry roughly 0.96%. The source material was peripheral blood. The receptor set was obtained from a middle-aged woman who had recovered from COVID-19. The CDR3 runs from the conserved cysteine through the conserved F or W. Each record gives: V gene, CDR3 length, D gene, clone size, J gene, CDR3 DNA, CDR3 protein. A D gene is named only where the DNA matches it firmly. Expanded clones get a size class; other rows say once, few or many, or leave the size out.

>TRBV5-3|15|TRBD1|once|TRBJ1-5
TGTGCCAGAAGCCCACAGGGGGCGGAGAGGCAGCCCCAGCATTTT
CARSPQGAERQPQHF
>TRBV28|14|TRBD1|few|TRBJ2-7
TGTGCCAGCCAACGGACAGGCACCTCCTACGAGCAGTACTTC
CASQRTGTSYEQYF
>TRBV19|13|.|.|TRBJ2-2
TGTGCCAGTACCCCGGGTGGCGGCGGGGAGCTGTTTTTT
CASTPGGGGELFF
>TRBV9|16|TRBD2|.|TRBJ2-1
TGTGCCAGCAGCGTTCAAGCGGGAGCAGTGCGCGATGAGCAGTTCTTC
CASSVQAGAVRDEQFF
>TRBV2|15|TRBD2|.|TRBJ2-3
TGTGCCAGCAGTGAAGAGCGGGAGGTAACAGATACGCAGTATTTT
CASSEEREVTDTQYF
>TRBV19|17|.|.|TRBJ2-1
TGTGCCAGTAGCTCAAGAAGATCTAGCGTCTCCTACAATGAGCAGTTCTTC
CASSSRRSSVSYNEQFF
>TRBV11-3|14|TRBD2|.|TRBJ2-7
TGTGCCAGCAGCTCCCTAGCGGGAGTCTACGAGCAGTACTTC
CASSSLAGVYEQYF
>TRBV7-2|16|TRBD2|once|TRBJ2-3
TGTGCCAGCAGCTTAGCTAGCGGGACGTGGACAGATACGCAGTATTTT
CASSLASGTWTDTQYF
>TRBV3-1/TRBV3-2|19|TRBD2|.|TRBJ2-3
TGTGCCAGCAGCCAAGAAAGGGTCGTGGCGGGAGATTTCACAGATACGCAGTATTTT
CASSQERVVAGDFTDTQYF
>TRBV4-1|17|.|.|TRBJ2-3
TGCGCCAGCAGCCAAGGGCCCGTGCAGGGGCGCACAGATACGCAGTATTTT
CASSQGPVQGRTDTQYF
>TRBV2|14|.|.|TRBJ1-5
TGTGCCAGCAGTGACAGGGATAGCAATCAGCCCCAGCATTTT
CASSDRDSNQPQHF
>TRBV3-1/TRBV3-2|17|.|.|TRBJ2-1
TGTGCCAGCAGCCAAGGGGTGGAGACTAGTAGGCGAAATGAGCAGTTCTTC
CASSQGVETSRRNEQFF
>TRBV24-1|17|.|.|TRBJ2-1
TGTGCCACCAGTGCACCCGCAGGGCCCGGCCCCTACAATGAGCAGTTCTTC
CATSAPAGPGPYNEQFF
>TRBV7-3|14|.|.|TRBJ2-2
TGTGCCAGCAGAGAACAGGGTAACACCGGGGAGCTGTTTTTT
CASREQGNTGELFF
>TRBV6-4|17|.|.|TRBJ2-5
TGTGCCAGCAGTGACGGAGGCGCACGGCAGGGGCAGAAGACCCAGTACTTC
CASSDGGARQGQKTQYF
>TRBV30|14|TRBD2|.|TRBJ2-1
TGTGCCTGGAGCCGCGACAGACTAGCTCTTGAGCAGTTCTTC
CAWSRDRLALEQFF
>TRBV6-5|15|.|once|TRBJ1-6
TGTGCCAGCAGCCAGACAGGCTCCTATAATTCACCCCTCCACTTT
CASSQTGSYNSPLHF
>TRBV7-3|15|TRBD2|.|TRBJ2-1
TGTGCCAGCAGCTTTTCTAGCGGAGCCTACAATGAGCAGTTCTTC
CASSFSSGAYNEQFF
>TRBV5-1|18|.|.|TRBJ1-1
TGCGCCAGCAGCTTGTCTCCCCCGGCAGGGCCTCCCAACACTGAAGCTTTCTTT
CASSLSPPAGPPNTEAFF
>TRBV7-9|16|TRBD2|.|TRBJ2-1
TGTGCCAGCAGCCCGAGGACTAGCGGGAGGGAAAATGAGCAGTTCTTC
CASSPRTSGRENEQFF
>TRBV6-5|14|.|.|TRBJ1-1
TGTGCCACACAAACGGCGGGGGAAAACACTGAAGCTTTCTTT
CATQTAGENTEAFF
>TRBV10-3|14|.|.|TRBJ2-7
TGTGCCACCAGGTCTGGGACACAAGGATACGAGCAGTACTTC
CATRSGTQGYEQYF
>TRBV2|15|TRBD1|.|TRBJ2-1
TGTGCCAGCAGGACAGGGAGTGGTTCCTACAATGAGCAGTTCTTC
CASRTGSGSYNEQFF
>TRBV10-3|12|.|.|TRBJ2-7
TGTGCCATCAGTGAGGACACCTACGAGCAGTACTTC
CAISEDTYEQYF
>TRBV28|14|.|.|TRBJ1-2
TGTGCCAGCAGCCCGCCCACAGGTCCGCATGGCTACACCTTC
CASSPPTGPHGYTF
>TRBV5-1|16|TRBD1|.|TRBJ1-4
TGCGCCAGCAGCTTGGCTACCACAGGGGGGAATGAAAAACTGTTTTTT
CASSLATTGGNEKLFF
>TRBV7-2|16|.|once|TRBJ1-3
TGTGCCAGCGGGGGAGGTTCGGGATACTCTGGAAACACCATATATTTT
CASGGGSGYSGNTIYF
>TRBV7-8|14|TRBD1|.|TRBJ1-2
TGTGCCAGCAGCTTAGGAGACGGGACAGGCGGCTACACCTTC
CASSLGDGTGGYTF
>TRBV5-1|14|.|.|TRBJ1-1
TGCGCCAGCAGCTCCCAACAGGGACCCAGTGAAGCTTTCTTT
CASSSQQGPSEAFF
>TRBV6-2/TRBV6-3|13|TRBD1|.|TRBJ2-7
TGTGCCAGCAGCCAGACAGGGTTTGGCGAGCAGTACTTC
CASSQTGFGEQYF
>TRBV27|17|TRBD1|.|TRBJ2-6
TGTGCCAGCAGTCCGGGACAGGGGGCGCCTGGGGCCAACGTCCTGACTTTC
CASSPGQGAPGANVLTF
>TRBV7-7|15|.|.|TRBJ2-5
TGTGCTAGCAGCTTAGACACAGGGCGTTGGGAGACCCAGTACTTC
CASSLDTGRWETQYF
>TRBV6-5|14|.|.|TRBJ2-2
TGTGCCAGCAGTACGCGGCCATACACCGGGGAGCTGTTTTTT
CASSTRPYTGELFF
>TRBV12-3/TRBV12-4|13|.|.|TRBJ2-5
TGTGCCAGCAGTTTACAGTTACAAGAGACCCAGTACTTC
CASSLQLQETQYF
>TRBV5-1|16|TRBD1|once|TRBJ2-7
TGCGCCAGCAGCCGCAACGAGGGACAGGGAAGCTACGAGCAGTACTTC
CASSRNEGQGSYEQYF
>TRBV3-1/TRBV3-2|13|.|.|TRBJ1-2
TGTGCCAGCAGCCAAGACGCAGGATTTGGCTACACCTTC
CASSQDAGFGYTF
>TRBV30|14|TRBD1|.|TRBJ2-5
TGTGCCTGGACTGGGACAGGGGTTTGGGAGACCCAGTACTTC
CAWTGTGVWETQYF
>TRBV10-1|14|TRBD1|.|TRBJ2-3
TGCGCCAGCAGTCCAGGGGGACCCACAGATACGCAGTATTTT
CASSPGGPTDTQYF
>TRBV10-3|15|.|once|TRBJ2-1
TGTGCCTCCTCGGCCCAAGGGGAGGCCTCCAATGAGCAGTTCTTC
CASSAQGEASNEQFF
>TRBV7-9|14|.|.|TRBJ1-2
TGTGCCGGGCGGCTAAGCGGGGATATATTTGGCTACACCTTC
CAGRLSGDIFGYTF
>TRBV4-1|19|.|.|TRBJ2-7
TGCGCCAGCAGCCAAGGTTTGATACCTACAGCTACCAGGGACTACGAGCAGTACTTC
CASSQGLIPTATRDYEQYF
>TRBV10-1|17|.|once|TRBJ2-3
TGCGCCAGCAGTGAGTGGGTGAGTACAGTTAGCACAGATACGCAGTATTTT
CASSEWVSTVSTDTQYF
>TRBV29-1|13|.|.|TRBJ1-1
TGCAGCGTTGAACTCCGTCTACAGGCTGAAGCTTTCTTT
CSVELRLQAEAFF
>TRBV4-1|13|TRBD2|few|TRBJ2-7
TGCGCCAGCAGCCAAGATTGGGGGGGCGAGCAGTACTTC
CASSQDWGGEQYF
>TRBV13|13|.|.|TRBJ1-1
TGTGCCAGCGGGAGGGGCCAGAACACTGAAGCTTTCTTT
CASGRGQNTEAFF